This T cell receptor (beta chain) was sequenced for a study of blood T cell repertoires in COVID-19. Across the study: COVID-19 samples from acute and convalescent phases originated in the United States, Italy and Spain. Nucleic acid was either cDNA or gDNA, and it came from T cells, B-cell-depleted T cells, or PBMCs.

Authors' processing steps: From reference gene primer amplification, estimates of nucleated cell counts were derived. Using immunoSEQ multiplex PCR, the repertoire was profiled, and TCRdb retains in-frame clones only, with some absent. The V and J calls and clone size were taken over from that table, and D and trimming were inferred from the DNA. Here the sample spans some 150,000 clones, about 91% being singletons. The CDR3 spans 17 residues. Germline lookup yields CDR1 SGHTA and CDR2 FQGNSA. V was pared by 5 bases and J by 6 bases, with 23 bases between. The chain employs TRBV7-2 and TRBJ2-1, with TRBD1 as a possible D gene (6 bases). The clonotype was recovered from a woman in her 50s with acute or convalescent COVID-19. Source material: peripheral blood. DNA for the CDR3: TGTGCCAGCAGCCGTTTGCCTCAGGGGTTGGGGGCCAATGAGCAGTTCTTC. Its translation: CASSRLPQGLGANEQFF.